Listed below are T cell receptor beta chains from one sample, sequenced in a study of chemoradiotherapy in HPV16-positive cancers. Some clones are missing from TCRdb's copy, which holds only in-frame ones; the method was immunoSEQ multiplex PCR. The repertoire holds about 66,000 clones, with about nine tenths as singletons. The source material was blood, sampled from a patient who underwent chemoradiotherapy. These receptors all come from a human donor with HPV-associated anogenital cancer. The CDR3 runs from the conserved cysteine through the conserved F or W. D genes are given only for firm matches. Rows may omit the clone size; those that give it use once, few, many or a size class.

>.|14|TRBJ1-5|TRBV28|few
TGTGCCAGCAGTTTTGGGGATTTCAATCAGCCCCAGCATTTT
CASSFGDFNQPQHF
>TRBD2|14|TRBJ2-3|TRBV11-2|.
TGTGCCAGCGAGAGTTCCCGGGAGGGCCATACGCAGTATTTT
CASESSREGHTQYF
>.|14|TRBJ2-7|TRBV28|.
TGTGCCAGCAGGCCGCCGGGTTTCTCCTACGAGCAGTACTTC
CASRPPGFSYEQYF
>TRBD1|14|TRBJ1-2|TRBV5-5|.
TGTGCCAGCAGCCCGGACAGGGGATTCTATGGCTACACCTTC
CASSPDRGFYGYTF
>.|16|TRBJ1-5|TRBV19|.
TGTGCCAGTACCACGTTCGAGGCACGACTAAATCAGCCCCAGCATTTT
CASTTFEARLNQPQHF
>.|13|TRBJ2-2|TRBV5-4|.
TGTGCCAGCAGCTTGAGGTTCACCGGGGAGCTGTTTTTT
CASSLRFTGELFF
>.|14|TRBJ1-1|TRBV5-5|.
TGTGCCAGCAGTTCAAGGGGATTGGGCACTGAAGCTTTCTTT
CASSSRGLGTEAFF
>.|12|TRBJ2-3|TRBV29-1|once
TGCACCCACAGCGAAGTAGGAGATACGCAGTATTTT
CTHSEVGDTQYF
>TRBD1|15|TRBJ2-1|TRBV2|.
TGTGCCAGCAGTGACAAGACAGGGATATACAATGAGCAGTTCTTC
CASSDKTGIYNEQFF
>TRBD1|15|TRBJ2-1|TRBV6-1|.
TGTGCCAGCACCGGGACAGGGGGGCGCGGCAATGAGCAGTTCTTC
CASTGTGGRGNEQFF
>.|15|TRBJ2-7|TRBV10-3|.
TGTGCCATCAGTGAGTCGACGGTAGCTTCGGGGGAGCAGTACTTC
CAISESTVASGEQYF
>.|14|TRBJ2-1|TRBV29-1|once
TGCAGCGTTGAAGAGGAGTTCTCCTACAATGAGCAGTTCTTC
CSVEEEFSYNEQFF
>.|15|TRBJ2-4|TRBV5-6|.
TGTGCCAGCAGCCAGACGAGGGGATCAAAAAACATTCAGTACTTC
CASSQTRGSKNIQYF
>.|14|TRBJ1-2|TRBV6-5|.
TGTGCCAGCAGTTACGGGCCCCCTAACTATGGCTACACCTTC
CASSYGPPNYGYTF
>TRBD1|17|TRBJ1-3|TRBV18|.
TGTGCCAGCTCACCATCTGGACAGGGGGCAATTGGAAACACCATATATTTT
CASSPSGQGAIGNTIYF
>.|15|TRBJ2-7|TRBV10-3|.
TGTGCCATCAGTGCCCGACAGTCCGGAGGCTACGAGCAGTACTTC
CAISARQSGGYEQYF
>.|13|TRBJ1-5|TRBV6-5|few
TGTGCCAGCAGTTTAGGAGGGATTCAGCCCCAGCATTTT
CASSLGGIQPQHF
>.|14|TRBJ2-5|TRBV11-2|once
TGTGCCAGCAGCTTAGAGACCTTAGTTGAGACCCAGTACTTC
CASSLETLVETQYF
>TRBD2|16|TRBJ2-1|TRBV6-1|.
TGTGCCAGCAGTGGAGGACTAGGCCTCTCCTACAATGAGCAGTTCTTC
CASSGGLGLSYNEQFF
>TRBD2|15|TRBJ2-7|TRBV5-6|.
TGTGCCAGCAGCTTGGGACTAGCGGGGACCTACGAGCAGTACTTC
CASSLGLAGTYEQYF
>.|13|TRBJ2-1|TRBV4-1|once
TGCGCCAGCAGCCGCCAGACAGGTGGGGAGCAGTTCTTC
CASSRQTGGEQFF
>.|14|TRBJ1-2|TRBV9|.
TGTGCCAGCAGCGTAGCTACGGCAGGGAATGGCTACACCTTC
CASSVATAGNGYTF
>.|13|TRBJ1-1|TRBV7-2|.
TGTGCCAGCAGCGGAACGGGTGAGACTGAAGCTTTCTTT
CASSGTGETEAFF
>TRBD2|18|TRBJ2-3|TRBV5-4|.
TGTGCCAGCAGCCCGGGGGTTTGGCGGGAGGGCCCCCCAGATACGCAGTATTTT
CASSPGVWREGPPDTQYF
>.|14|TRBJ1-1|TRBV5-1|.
TGCGCCAGCAGCGAGGACGTAATGAACACTGAAGCTTTCTTT
CASSEDVMNTEAFF
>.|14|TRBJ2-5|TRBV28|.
TGTGCCAGCAGTTTGTCCTCAGGGGGGGAGACCCAGTACTTC
CASSLSSGGETQYF
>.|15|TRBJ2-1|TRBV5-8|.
TGTGCCAGCAGCAGGAGTTGGAGCTCCTACAATGAGCAGTTCTTC
CASSRSWSSYNEQFF
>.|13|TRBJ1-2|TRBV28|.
TGTGCCAGCAGTTTTTCCAGGATTCCTGGCTACACCTTC
CASSFSRIPGYTF
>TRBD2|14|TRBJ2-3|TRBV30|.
TGTGCCGGAGGGCTAGCGGGGAACACAGATACGCAGTATTTT
CAGGLAGNTDTQYF
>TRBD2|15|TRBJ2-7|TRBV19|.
TGTGCCAGTAGTCCCGCCCAGGGACTAGTAGTCGAGCAGTACTTC
CASSPAQGLVVEQYF
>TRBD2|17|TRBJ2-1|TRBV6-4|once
TGTGCCAGCAGTCCCCGGACTAGCGGGAGGGCCTCCAATGAGCAGTTCTTC
CASSPRTSGRASNEQFF
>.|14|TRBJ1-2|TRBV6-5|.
TGTGCCAGCAGTTACCAGGGAGTTAACTATGGCTACACCTTC
CASSYQGVNYGYTF
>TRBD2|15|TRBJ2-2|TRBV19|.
TGTGCCAGCGGTTTGGGACTAGCGGACACCGGGGAGCTGTTTTTT
CASGLGLADTGELFF
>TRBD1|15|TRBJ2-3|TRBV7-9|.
TGTGCCAGCAGCTTGGGGACAGCGAGAACAGATACGCAGTATTTT
CASSLGTARTDTQYF
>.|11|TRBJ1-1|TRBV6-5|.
TGTGCCAGCATGCAGGGCGGGGAAGCTTTCTTT
CASMQGGEAFF
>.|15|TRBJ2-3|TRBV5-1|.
TGCGCCAGCAGCTTGGCTGGGGGGCCCACAGATACGCAGTATTTT
CASSLAGGPTDTQYF
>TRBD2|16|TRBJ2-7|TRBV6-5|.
TGTGCCAGCAGTTACGGAGCTAGCGGGGGGGGTTACGAGCAGTACTTC
CASSYGASGGGYEQYF
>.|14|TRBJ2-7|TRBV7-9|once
TGTGCCAGCAGCTTAGAGGGCGGAACCTACGAGCAGTACTTC
CASSLEGGTYEQYF
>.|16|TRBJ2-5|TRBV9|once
TGTGCCGGCAGCGTAGAATCGTCCCACCGACGGGAGACCCAGTACTTC
CAGSVESSHRRETQYF
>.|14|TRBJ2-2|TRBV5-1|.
TGCGCCAGCAGCGGATTAGGAGACACCGGGGAGCTGTTTTTT
CASSGLGDTGELFF
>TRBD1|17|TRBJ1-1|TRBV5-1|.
TGCGCCAGCAGCTCGGTCCCGGGACAGGGTTGGAACACTGAAGCTTTCTTT
CASSSVPGQGWNTEAFF
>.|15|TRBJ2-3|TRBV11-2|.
TGTGCCAGCAGCTTAGCTCCGAGCTATACAGATACGCAGTATTTT
CASSLAPSYTDTQYF
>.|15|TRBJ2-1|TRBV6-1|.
TGTGCCAGCATCGATTACTTCCCCATTTCTGATGAGCAGTTCTTC
CASIDYFPISDEQFF